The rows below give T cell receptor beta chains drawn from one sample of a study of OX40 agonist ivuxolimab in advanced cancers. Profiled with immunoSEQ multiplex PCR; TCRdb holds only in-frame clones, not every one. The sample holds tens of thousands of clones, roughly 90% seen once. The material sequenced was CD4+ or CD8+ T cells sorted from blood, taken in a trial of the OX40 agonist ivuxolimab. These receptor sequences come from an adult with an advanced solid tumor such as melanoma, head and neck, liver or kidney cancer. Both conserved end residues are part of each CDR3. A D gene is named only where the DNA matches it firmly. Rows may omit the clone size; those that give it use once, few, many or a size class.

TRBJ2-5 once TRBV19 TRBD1 TGTGCCAGTAGTAGAACAGGGGTTCAAGAGACCCAGTACTTC CASSRTGVQETQYF
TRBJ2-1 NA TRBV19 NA TGTGCCAGTAGTGATGCCGGGGAGATTAATTTGTTCTTC CASSDAGEINLFF
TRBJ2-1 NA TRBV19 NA TGTGCCAGTAGTATAAGGAGCAATGAGCAGTTCTTC CASSIRSNEQFF
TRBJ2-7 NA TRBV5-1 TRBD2 TGCGCCACCTCTCCCGGTAGCGGGAGGAGCTACGAGCAGTACTTC CATSPGSGRSYEQYF
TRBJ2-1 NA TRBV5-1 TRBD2 TGCGCCAGCAGCCTGGGGGCCACTAGCGGGAGTGAGCAGTTCTTC CASSLGATSGSEQFF
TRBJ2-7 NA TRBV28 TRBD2 TGTGCCAGCACCCCTTCGGGGGGAGGGTCCTACGAGCAGTACTTC CASTPSGGGSYEQYF
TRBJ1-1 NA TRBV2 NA TGTGCCAGCAAAAAACCAGGGAGCTCCACTGAAGCTTTCTTT CASKKPGSSTEAFF
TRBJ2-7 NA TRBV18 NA TGTGCCAGCTCACCAGCAGAGACCTACGAGCAGTACTTC CASSPAETYEQYF
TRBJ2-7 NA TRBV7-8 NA TGTGCCAGCAGCCTCCAGGGAAGTCTAGCCTACGAGCAGTACTTC CASSLQGSLAYEQYF
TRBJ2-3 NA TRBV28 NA TGTGCCAGCAGTTTGGCGGGTTTTACAGATACGCAGTATTTT CASSLAGFTDTQYF
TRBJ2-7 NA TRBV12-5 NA TGTGCTAGTGGTTTGGACGGGGAGCCTCCTTGTTACGAGCAGTACTTC CASGLDGEPPCYEQYF
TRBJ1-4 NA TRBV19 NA TGTGCCAGTAGTATGGGACACCTCAATGAAAAACTGTTTTTT CASSMGHLNEKLFF
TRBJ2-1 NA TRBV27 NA TGTGCCAGCAGTCAGACTAGAAGGGGGAATTCAGAGCAGTTCTTC CASSQTRRGNSEQFF
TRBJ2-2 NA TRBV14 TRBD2 TGTGCCAGCAGCCAGCGGGGGCTACTAGCGGAGAACACCGGGGAGCTGTTTTTT CASSQRGLLAENTGELFF
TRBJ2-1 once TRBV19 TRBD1 TGTGCCAGTAGTACGAGACAGGGGGCGAGGGATGAGCAGTTCTTC CASSTRQGARDEQFF
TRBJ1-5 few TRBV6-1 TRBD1 TGTGCCAGCAGTGCGCAGGGGGCACAGTTATCTGGTCAGCCCCAGCATTTT CASSAQGAQLSGQPQHF
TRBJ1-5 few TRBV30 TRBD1 TGTGCCTGGAGGGGACAGGGGAGCAATCAGCCCCAGCATTTT CAWRGQGSNQPQHF